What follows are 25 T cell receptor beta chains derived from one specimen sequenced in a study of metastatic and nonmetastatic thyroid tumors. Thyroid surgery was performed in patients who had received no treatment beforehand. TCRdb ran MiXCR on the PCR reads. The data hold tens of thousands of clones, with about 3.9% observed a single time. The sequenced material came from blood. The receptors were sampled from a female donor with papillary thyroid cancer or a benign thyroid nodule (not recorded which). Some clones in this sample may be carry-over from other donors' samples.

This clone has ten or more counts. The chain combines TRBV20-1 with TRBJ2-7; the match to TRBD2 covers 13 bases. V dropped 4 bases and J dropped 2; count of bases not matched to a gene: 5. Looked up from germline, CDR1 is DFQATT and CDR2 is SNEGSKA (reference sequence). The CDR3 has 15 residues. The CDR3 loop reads CSANAGLAGTYEQYF. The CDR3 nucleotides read TGCAGTGCTAACGCGGGACTAGCGGGGACCTACGAGCAGTACTTC.

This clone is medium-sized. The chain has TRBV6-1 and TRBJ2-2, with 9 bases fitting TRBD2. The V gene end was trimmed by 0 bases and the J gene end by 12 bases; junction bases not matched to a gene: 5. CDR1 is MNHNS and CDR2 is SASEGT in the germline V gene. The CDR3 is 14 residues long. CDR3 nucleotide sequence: TGTGCCAGCAGTGAAGCGCGAAGCGGGAGGAAGCTGTTTTTT. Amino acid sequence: CASSEARSGRKLFF.

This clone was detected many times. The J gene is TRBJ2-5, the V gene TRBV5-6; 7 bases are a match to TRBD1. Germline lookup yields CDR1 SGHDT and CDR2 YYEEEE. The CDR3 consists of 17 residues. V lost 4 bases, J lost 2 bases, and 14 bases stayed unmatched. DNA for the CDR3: TGTGCCAGCAGCCTCTCCCGGCAGGGGGAACTTCAAGAGACCCAGTACTTC. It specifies CASSLSRQGELQETQYF.

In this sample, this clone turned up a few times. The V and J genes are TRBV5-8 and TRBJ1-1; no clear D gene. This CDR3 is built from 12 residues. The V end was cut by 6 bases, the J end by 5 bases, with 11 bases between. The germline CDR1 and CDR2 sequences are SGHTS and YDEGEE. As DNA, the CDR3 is TGTGCCAGCAATCGGGCCCGGACTGAAGCTTTCTTT. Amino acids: CASNRARTEAFF.

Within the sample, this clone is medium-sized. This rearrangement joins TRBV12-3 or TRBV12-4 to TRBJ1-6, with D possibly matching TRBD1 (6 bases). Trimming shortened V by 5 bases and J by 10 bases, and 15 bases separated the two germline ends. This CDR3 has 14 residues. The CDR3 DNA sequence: TGTGCCAGCAGTATCTCGGGGGCGGGATCACCCCTCCACTTT. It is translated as CASSISGAGSPLHF.

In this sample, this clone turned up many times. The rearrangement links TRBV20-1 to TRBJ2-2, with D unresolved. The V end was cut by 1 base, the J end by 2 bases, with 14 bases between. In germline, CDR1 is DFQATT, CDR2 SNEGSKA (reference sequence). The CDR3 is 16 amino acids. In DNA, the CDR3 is TGCAGTGCTAGAGGGGTCAGCCGGCCAAACACCGGGGAGCTGTTTTTT. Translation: CSARGVSRPNTGELFF.

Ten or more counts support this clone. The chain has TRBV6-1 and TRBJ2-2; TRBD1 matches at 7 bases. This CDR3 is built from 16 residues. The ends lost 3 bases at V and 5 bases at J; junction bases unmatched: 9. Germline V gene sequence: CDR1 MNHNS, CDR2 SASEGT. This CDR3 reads CASSDQGVAETGELFF. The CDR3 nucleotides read TGTGCCAGCAGTGACCAGGGGGTAGCAGAAACCGGGGAGCTGTTTTTT.

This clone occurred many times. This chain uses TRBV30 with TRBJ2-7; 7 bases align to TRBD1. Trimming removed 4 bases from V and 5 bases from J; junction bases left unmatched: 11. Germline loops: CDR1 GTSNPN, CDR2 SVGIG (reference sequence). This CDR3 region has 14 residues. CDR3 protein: CAWNKYRGSHEQYF. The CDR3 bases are TGTGCCTGGAATAAGTACAGGGGAAGCCACGAGCAGTACTTC. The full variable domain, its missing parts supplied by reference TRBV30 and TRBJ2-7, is SQTIHQWPATLVQPVGSPLSLECTVEGTSNPNLYWYRQAAGRGLQLLFYSVGIGQISSEVPQNLSASRPQDRQFILSSKKLLLSDSGFYLCAWNKYRGSHEQYFGPGTRLTVT.

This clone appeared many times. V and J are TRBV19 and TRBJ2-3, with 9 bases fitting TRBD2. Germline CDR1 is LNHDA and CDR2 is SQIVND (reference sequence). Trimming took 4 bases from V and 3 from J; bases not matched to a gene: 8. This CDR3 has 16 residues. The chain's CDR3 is CASSKTPTSGTDTQYF. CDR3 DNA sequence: TGTGCCAGTAGTAAAACACCCACTAGCGGGACAGATACGCAGTATTTT.

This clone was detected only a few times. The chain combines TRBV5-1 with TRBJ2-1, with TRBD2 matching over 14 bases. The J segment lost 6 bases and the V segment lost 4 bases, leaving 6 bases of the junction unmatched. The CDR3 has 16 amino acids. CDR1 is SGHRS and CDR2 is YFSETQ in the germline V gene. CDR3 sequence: CASSTGLAGAGNEQFF. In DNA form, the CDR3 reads TGCGCCAGCAGCACGGGACTAGCGGGGGCGGGCAATGAGCAGTTCTTC. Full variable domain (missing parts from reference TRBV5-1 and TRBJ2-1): KAGVTQTPRYLIKTRGQQVTLSCSPISGHRSVSWYQQTPGQGLQFLFEYFSETQRNKGNFPGRFSGRQFSNSRSEMNVSTLELGDSALYLCASSTGLAGAGNEQFFGPGTRLTVL.

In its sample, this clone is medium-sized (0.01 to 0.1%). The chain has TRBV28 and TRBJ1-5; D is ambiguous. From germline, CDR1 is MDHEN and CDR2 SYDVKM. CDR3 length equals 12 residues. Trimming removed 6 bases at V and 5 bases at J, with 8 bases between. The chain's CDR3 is CASSQSYQPQHF. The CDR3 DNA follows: TGTGCCAGCAGCCAATCTTATCAGCCCCAGCATTTT.

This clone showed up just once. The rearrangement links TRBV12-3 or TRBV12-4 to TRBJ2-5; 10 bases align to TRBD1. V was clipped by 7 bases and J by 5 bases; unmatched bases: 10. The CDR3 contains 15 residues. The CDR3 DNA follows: TGTGCCAGCATTCCCCTCGGGACAGGGGCGGAGACCCAGTACTTC. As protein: CASIPLGTGAETQYF.

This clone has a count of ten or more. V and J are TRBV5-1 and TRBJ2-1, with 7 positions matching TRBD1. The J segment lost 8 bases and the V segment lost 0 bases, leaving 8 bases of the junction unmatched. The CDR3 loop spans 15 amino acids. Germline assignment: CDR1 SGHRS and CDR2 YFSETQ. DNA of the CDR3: TGCGCCAGCAGCTTGGGCCCGACAGGGCAGGATGAGCAGTTCTTC. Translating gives CASSLGPTGQDEQFF.

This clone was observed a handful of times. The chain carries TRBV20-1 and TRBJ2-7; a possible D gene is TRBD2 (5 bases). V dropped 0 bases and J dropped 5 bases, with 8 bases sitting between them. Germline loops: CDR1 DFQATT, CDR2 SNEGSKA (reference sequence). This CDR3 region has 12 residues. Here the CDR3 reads CSARDWRDEQYF. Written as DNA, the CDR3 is TGCAGTGCTAGAGATTGGCGGGACGAGCAGTACTTC.

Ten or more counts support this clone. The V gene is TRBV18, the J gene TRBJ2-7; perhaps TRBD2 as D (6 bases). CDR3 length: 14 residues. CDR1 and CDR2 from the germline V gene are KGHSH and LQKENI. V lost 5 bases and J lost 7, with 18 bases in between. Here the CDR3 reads CASSSTLDGGEQYF. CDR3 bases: TGTGCCAGCTCATCGACCCTCGACGGGGGTGAGCAGTACTTC.

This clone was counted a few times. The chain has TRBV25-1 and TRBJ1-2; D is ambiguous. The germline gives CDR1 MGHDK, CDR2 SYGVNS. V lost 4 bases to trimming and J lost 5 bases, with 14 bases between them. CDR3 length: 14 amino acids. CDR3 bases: TGTGCCAGCAGTGTTGACAAGGCGGGATATGGCTACACCTTC. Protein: CASSVDKAGYGYTF.

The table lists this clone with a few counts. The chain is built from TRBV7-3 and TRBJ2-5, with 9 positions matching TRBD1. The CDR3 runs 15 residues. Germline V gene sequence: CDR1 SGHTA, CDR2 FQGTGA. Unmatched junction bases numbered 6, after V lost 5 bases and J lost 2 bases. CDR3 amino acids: CASSLQTGGQETQYF. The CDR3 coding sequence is TGTGCCAGCAGCCTACAGACAGGGGGACAAGAGACCCAGTACTTC. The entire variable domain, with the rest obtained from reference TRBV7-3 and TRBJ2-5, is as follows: GAGVSQTPSNKVTEKGKYVELRCDPISGHTALYWYRQSLGQGPEFLIYFQGTGAADDSGLPNDRFFAVRPEGSVSTLKIQRTERGDSAVYLCASSLQTGGQETQYFGPGTRLLVL.

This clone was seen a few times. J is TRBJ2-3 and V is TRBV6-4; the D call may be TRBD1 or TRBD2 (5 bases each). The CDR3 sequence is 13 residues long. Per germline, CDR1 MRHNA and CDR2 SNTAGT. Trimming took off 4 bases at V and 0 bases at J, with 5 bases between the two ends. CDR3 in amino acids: CASSGDSTDTQYF. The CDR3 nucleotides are TGTGCCAGCAGTGGGGACAGCACAGATACGCAGTATTTT.

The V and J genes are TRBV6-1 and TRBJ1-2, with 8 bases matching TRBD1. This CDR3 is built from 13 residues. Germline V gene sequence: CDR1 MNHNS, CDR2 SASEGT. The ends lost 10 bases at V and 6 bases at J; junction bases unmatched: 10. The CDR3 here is CATSWTDRDGYTF. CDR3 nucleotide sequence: TGTGCCACTTCATGGACGGACAGGGATGGCTACACCTTC.

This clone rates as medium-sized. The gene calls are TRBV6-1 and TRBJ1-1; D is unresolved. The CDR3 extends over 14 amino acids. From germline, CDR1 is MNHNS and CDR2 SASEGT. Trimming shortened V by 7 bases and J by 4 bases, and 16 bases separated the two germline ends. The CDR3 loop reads CASTPTGISTEAFF. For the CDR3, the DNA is TGTGCCAGCACCCCGACTGGGATCTCCACTGAAGCTTTCTTT.

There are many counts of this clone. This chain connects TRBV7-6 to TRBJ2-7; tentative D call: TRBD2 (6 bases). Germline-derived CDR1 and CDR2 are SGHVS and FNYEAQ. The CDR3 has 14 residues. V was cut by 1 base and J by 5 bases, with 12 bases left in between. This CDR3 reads CASSLGGWGDEQYF. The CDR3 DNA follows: TGTGCCAGCAGCTTAGGGGGGTGGGGGGACGAGCAGTACTTC.

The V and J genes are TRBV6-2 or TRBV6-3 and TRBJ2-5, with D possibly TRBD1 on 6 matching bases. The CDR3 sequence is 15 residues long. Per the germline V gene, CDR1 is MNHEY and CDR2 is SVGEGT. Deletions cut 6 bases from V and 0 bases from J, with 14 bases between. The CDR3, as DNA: TGTGCCAGCAGGGCGCTAAACAGGGACCAAGAGACCCAGTACTTC. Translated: CASRALNRDQETQYF.

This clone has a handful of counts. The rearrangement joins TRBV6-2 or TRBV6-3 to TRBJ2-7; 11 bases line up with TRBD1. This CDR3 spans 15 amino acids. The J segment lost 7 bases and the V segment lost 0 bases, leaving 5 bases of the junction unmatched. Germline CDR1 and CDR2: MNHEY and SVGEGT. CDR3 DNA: TGTGCCAGCAGTTACTCGGACAGGGGGCCTCGGGAGCAGTACTTC. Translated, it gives CASSYSDRGPREQYF.

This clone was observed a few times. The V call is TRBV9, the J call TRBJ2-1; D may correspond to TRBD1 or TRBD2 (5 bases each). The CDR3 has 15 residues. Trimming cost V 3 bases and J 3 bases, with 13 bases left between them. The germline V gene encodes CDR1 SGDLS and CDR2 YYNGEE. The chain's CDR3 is CASSALGAHYNEQFF. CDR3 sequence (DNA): TGTGCCAGCAGCGCTCTCGGGGCCCACTACAATGAGCAGTTCTTC.

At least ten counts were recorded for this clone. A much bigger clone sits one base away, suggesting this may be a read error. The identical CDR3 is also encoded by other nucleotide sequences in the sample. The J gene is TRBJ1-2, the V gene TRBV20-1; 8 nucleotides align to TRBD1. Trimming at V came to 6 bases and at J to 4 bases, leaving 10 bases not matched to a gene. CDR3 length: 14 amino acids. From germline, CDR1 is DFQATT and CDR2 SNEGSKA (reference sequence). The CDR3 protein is CSAVGTGRPYGYTF. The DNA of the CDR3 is TGCAGTGCCGTTGGGACAGGAAGACCCTATGGCTACACCTTC.